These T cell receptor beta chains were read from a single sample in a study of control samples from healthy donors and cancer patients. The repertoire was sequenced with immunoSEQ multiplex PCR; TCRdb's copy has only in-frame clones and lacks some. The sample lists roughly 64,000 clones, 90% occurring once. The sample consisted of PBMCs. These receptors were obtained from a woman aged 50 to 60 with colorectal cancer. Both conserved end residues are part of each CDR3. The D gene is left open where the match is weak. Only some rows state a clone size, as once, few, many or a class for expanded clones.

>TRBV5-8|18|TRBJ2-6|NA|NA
TGTGCCAGCAGCCCCTTCGGGGGCAGTCACTCTGGGGCCAACGTCCTGACTTTC
CASSPFGGSHSGANVLTF
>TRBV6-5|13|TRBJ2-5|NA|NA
TGTGCCAGCAAAGAATGGGGGGCTGAGACCCAGTACTTC
CASKEWGAETQYF
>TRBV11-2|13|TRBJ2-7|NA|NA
TGTGCCAGCAGCTTAGGTGAAGGGGACGAGCAGTACTTC
CASSLGEGDEQYF
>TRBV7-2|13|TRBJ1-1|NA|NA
TGTGCCAGCAGCCGTTCCGGGAACACTGAAGCTTTCTTT
CASSRSGNTEAFF
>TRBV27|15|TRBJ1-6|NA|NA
NA
CASSSSGRWNSPLHF
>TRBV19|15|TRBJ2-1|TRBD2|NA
TGTGCCAGTAGTTTTAGCGGGGGGGCCTTCAATGAGCAGTTCTTC
CASSFSGGAFNEQFF
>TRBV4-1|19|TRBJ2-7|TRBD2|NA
TGCGCCAGCAGCCAAGACCGGACTAGCGGGAGATCCAGCTCCTACGAGCAGTACTTC
CASSQDRTSGRSSSYEQYF
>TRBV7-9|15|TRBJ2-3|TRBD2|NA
TGTGCCAGCAGCGGTTATAGCGGGGCCACAGATACGCAGTATTTT
CASSGYSGATDTQYF
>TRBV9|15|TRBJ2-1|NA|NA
TGTGCCAGCAGCGTAGATGCAGACTCCTACAATGAGCAGTTCTTC
CASSVDADSYNEQFF
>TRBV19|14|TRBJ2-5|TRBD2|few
TGTGCCAGTAAACCTATAGCGGGAGTAGAGACCCAGTACTTC
CASKPIAGVETQYF
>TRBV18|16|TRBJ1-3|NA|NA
TGTGCCAGCTCACCATCAGGTGTTGGCGCTGGAAACACCATATATTTT
CASSPSGVGAGNTIYF
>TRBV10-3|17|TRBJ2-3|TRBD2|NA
TGTGCCATCAGGCTCTCCTCCCGGGGGGGCCCCACAGATACGCAGTATTTT
CAIRLSSRGGPTDTQYF
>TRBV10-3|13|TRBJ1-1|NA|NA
TGTGCCATCAAGGTTGGGGAAGGCACTGAAGCTTTCTTT
CAIKVGEGTEAFF
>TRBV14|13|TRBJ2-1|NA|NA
TGTGCCAGCAGCCGAGCAGGGGCGAATGAGCAGTTCTTC
CASSRAGANEQFF
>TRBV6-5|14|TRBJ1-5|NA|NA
TGTGCCAGCAGCTCCGCAGGTAGCAATCAGCCCCAGCATTTT
CASSSAGSNQPQHF
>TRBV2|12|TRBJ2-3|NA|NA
TGTGCCAGCGAGACAGGGAGGGATACGCAGTATTTT
CASETGRDTQYF
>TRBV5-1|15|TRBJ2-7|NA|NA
TGCGCCAGCAGCCTTAGGTCAGAGATATCAGGCGAGCAGTACTTC
CASSLRSEISGEQYF
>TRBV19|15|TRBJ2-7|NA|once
TGTGCCAGTAGCACGGCGGAGGGATGGTCCTACGAGCAGTACTTC
CASSTAEGWSYEQYF
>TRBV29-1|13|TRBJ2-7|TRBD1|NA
TGCAGCGTTGGGGGGACAGGGGGCCACGAGCAGTACTTC
CSVGGTGGHEQYF
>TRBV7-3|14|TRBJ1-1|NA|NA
TGTGCCAGCAGCTTAGGAGGACACCCGGGGGAAGCTTTCTTT
CASSLGGHPGEAFF
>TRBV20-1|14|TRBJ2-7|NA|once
TGCAGTGCTAGTTCTCCTACTAGGCCCTACGAGCAGTACTTC
CSASSPTRPYEQYF
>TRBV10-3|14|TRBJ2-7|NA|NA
TGTGCCATCAGTGAGTCGATCGGGACCTACGAGCAGTACTTC
CAISESIGTYEQYF
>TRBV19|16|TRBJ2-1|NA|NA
TGTGCCAGTAGTAAAGTCGTAGCGCCCCCCTACAATGAGCAGTTCTTC
CASSKVVAPPYNEQFF
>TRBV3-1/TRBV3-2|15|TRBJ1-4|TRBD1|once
TGTGCCAGCAGCCAAGCCGACAGGGGGAACGAAAAACTGTTTTTT
CASSQADRGNEKLFF
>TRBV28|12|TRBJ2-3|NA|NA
TGTGCCAGCAGTTTACGTGTCGATACGCAGTATTTT
CASSLRVDTQYF
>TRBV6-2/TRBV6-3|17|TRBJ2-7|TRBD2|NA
TGTGCCAGCAGTTACCGGACTAGCGGGAGTATCAACTACGAGCAGTACTTC
CASSYRTSGSINYEQYF
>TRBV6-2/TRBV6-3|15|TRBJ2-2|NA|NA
TGTGCCAGCAGTTACTCGACATCCAGCACCGGGGAGCTGTTTTTT
CASSYSTSSTGELFF
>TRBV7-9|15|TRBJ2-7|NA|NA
TGTGCCAGCAGCCTCGCCGGCGGAACTTCGGGCGAGCAGTACTTC
CASSLAGGTSGEQYF
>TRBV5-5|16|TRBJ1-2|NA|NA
TGTGCCAGCAGCTTGGTCCCGGACACAGCTAACTATGGCTACACCTTC
CASSLVPDTANYGYTF
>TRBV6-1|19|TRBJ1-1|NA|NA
TGTGCCAGCAGTGAAAAACCTCCGGGACGGATTTTGGGGAACACTGAAGCTTTCTTT
CASSEKPPGRILGNTEAFF
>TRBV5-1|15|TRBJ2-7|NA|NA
TGCGCCAGCAGCTTCCAGACAGGACCCTCCTACGAGCAGTACTTC
CASSFQTGPSYEQYF
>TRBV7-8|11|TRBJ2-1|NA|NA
TGTGCCAGCAGCCAGGTGAATGAGCAGTTCTTC
CASSQVNEQFF
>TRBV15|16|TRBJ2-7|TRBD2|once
TGTGCCACCAGCAGAGGCGAGGGAGGGAAGGGCTACGAGCAGTACTTC
CATSRGEGGKGYEQYF
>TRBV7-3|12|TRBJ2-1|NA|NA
TGTGCCAGCAGCGCGAACAGGGTTGAGCAGTTCTTC
CASSANRVEQFF
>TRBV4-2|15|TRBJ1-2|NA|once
TGTGCCAGCAGCGAAGGAGGGGGTTCTAACTATGGCTACACCTTC
CASSEGGGSNYGYTF
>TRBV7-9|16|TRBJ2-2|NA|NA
TGTGCCAGCAGCTTACCCGTGAGGGCTAGCACCGGGGAGCTGTTTTTT
CASSLPVRASTGELFF
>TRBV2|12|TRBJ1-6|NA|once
TGTGCCGGGCACAGGGTAAATTCACCCCTCCACTTT
CAGHRVNSPLHF
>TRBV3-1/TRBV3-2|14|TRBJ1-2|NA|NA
TGTGCCAGCAGCCAAGACGGGCAGGGGATGAGCTACACCTTC
CASSQDGQGMSYTF
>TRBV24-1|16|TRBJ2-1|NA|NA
TGTGCCACCAGTGATGCGAGGGGAAGCTCCTACAATGAGCAGTTCTTC
CATSDARGSSYNEQFF
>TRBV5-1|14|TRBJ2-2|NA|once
TGCGCCAGCAGCATGATGCCTGGGGCCGGGGAGCTGTTTTTT
CASSMMPGAGELFF
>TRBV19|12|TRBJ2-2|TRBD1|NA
TGTGCCAGTGGGACAGGGGTCGGGGAGCTGTTTTTT
CASGTGVGELFF
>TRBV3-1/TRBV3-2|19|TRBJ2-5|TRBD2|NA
TGTGCCAGCACCCAGAAAACGGGACTAGCGGGAGGGCCGGTCGAGACCCAGTACTTC
CASTQKTGLAGGPVETQYF
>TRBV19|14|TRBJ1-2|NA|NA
TGTGCCAGTAGTATGACAACGGGGGGCTATGGCTACACCTTC
CASSMTTGGYGYTF
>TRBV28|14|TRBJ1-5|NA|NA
TGTGCCACCAAAGGCCCGGGGACACATCAGCCCCAGCATTTT
CATKGPGTHQPQHF
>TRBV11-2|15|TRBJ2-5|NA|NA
TGTGCCAGCAGCGTGGGCACGAGTAGCCAAGAGACCCAGTACTTC
CASSVGTSSQETQYF
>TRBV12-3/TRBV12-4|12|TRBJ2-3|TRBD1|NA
TGTGCCAGCAGATCTCCGGACAGGGTGGTGTATTTT
CASRSPDRVVYF